This T cell receptor (beta chain) derives from a study of T-cell reconstitution after alpha-beta-depleted transplantation in children. V gave up 5 bases and J gave up 2 bases; unmatched junction bases: 3. CDR1 and CDR2 (germline): SNHLY, FYNNEI. This CDR3 spans 13 amino acids. The TCRbeta library was prepared with unique molecular identifiers. TCRdb fed the PCR reads into MiXCR, producing one record per CDR3 protein. The table records hundreds of thousands of distinct CDR3 sequences, around 16% of them present only once. In its sample, this clonotype was seen a few times. The sequencing used PBMCs from the stem cell graft donor, collected from the stem cell graft. The chain links TRBV2 to TRBJ2-7; 7 positions agree with TRBD2. This receptor was taken from a human donor who donated a stem cell graft to a child with acute lymphoblastic leukemia. CDR3 loop: CASSFLAAYEQYF. CDR3 nucleotides: TGTGCCAGCAGTTTCCTAGCGGCCTACGAGCAGTACTTC.